The rows below give T cell receptor beta chains drawn from one sample of a study of CD8 T cells in ankylosing spondylitis. MiXCR was run by TCRdb on the 5' RACE reads, yielding one entry per CDR3 protein. This repertoire shows around 230,000 distinct CDR3 sequences, approximately 9% found once; its top ten account for nearly 7%. The sample comprised blood, either unsorted or a sorted T cell fraction (not recorded which). These receptors were obtained from a male donor with ankylosing spondylitis or in good health (not recorded which). Each CDR3 is given with its conserved first and last residue. Fields, in order: J gene, CDR3 length, D gene, clone size, V gene, CDR3 DNA, CDR3 protein. The D gene is left open where the match is weak. Size is omitted from some rows. Given values are once, few, many or a class for expanded clones.

TRBJ1-2,15,.,many,TRBV3-1,TGTGCCAGCAGCGATTTGGGGGGCGCGAGCTATGGCTACACCTTC,CASSDLGGASYGYTF
TRBJ2-5,14,TRBD2,few,TRBV7-9,TGTGCCAGCAGCTGGATAGCGGGAGCAGAGACCCAGTACTTC,CASSWIAGAETQYF
TRBJ2-7,13,.,.,TRBV29-1,TGCAGCGTCCGTCCAGCAGGGTGGTACGAGCAGTACTTC,CSVRPAGWYEQYF
TRBJ2-7,16,TRBD2,many,TRBV20-1,TGCAGTGCTTCAGGGACCGGGACTAGCGGTTCCTACGAGCAGTACTTC,CSASGTGTSGSYEQYF
TRBJ2-3,16,.,many,TRBV5-1,TGCGCCAGCAGCTTGGATCCCTCCCGTGGTCCAGATACGCAGTATTTT,CASSLDPSRGPDTQYF
TRBJ2-7,15,.,many,TRBV7-9,TGTGCCAGCAGCCCCCTGATCGGACCTAATTACGAGCAGTACTTC,CASSPLIGPNYEQYF
TRBJ2-7,13,.,many,TRBV29-1,TGCAGCGTTGAGGGGGATTTAGTACACGAGCAGTACTTC,CSVEGDLVHEQYF
TRBJ2-1,12,TRBD2,few,TRBV12-3/TRBV12-4,TGTGCCGGCGGGGAGGGGTTCAATGAGCAGTTCTTC,CAGGEGFNEQFF
TRBJ2-1,12,.,.,TRBV5-1,TGCGCCAGCAGCCCACCCAGCAAGGAGCAGTTCTTC,CASSPPSKEQFF
TRBJ2-1,14,TRBD2,many,TRBV25-1,TGTGCCAGCAGTGACCAGCGGGACGTCCATGAGCAGTTCTTC,CASSDQRDVHEQFF
TRBJ2-3,17,TRBD1,many,TRBV7-6,TGTGCCAGCAGCTTGGGACAGGGACGGCGGGGCACAGATACGCAGTATTTT,CASSLGQGRRGTDTQYF
TRBJ2-1,15,TRBD2,many,TRBV20-1,TGCAGTGCTAGATCATATCTAGCGGGATACAATGAGCAGTTCTTC,CSARSYLAGYNEQFF
TRBJ2-3,15,.,many,TRBV6-4,TGTGCCAGCAGTGACTCGATGGGGGGCCCAGATACGCAGTATTTT,CASSDSMGGPDTQYF
TRBJ2-1,13,.,many,TRBV14,TGTGCCAGCAGCCAGGCTCTAAGGGATGAGCAGTTCTTC,CASSQALRDEQFF
TRBJ2-7,13,.,many,TRBV27,TGTGCCAGCGCAAGGAGGGGGGCAGGCGAGCAGTACTTC,CASARRGAGEQYF
TRBJ2-7,11,.,many,TRBV10-2,TGCGCCAGCAGTGAGTCCCACGAGCAGTACTTC,CASSESHEQYF
TRBJ2-7,14,.,many,TRBV5-1,TGCGCCAGCAGCTTGGGGGGGCCCACCTACGAGCAGTACTTC,CASSLGGPTYEQYF
TRBJ2-2,18,TRBD1,.,TRBV27,TGTGCCAGCAGTTTATTAAAACCGGGACAGAGGAACACCGGGGAGCTGTTTTTT,CASSLLKPGQRNTGELFF
TRBJ2-7,14,.,many,TRBV14,TGTGCCAGCAGCCAATCCAGGGGAATTTACGAGCAGTACTTC,CASSQSRGIYEQYF
TRBJ1-2,12,.,many,TRBV12-3/TRBV12-4,TGTGCCAGCACCTTGGGGGTTGCTGGCTACACCTTC,CASTLGVAGYTF
TRBJ2-3,14,TRBD2,many,TRBV20-1,TGCAGTGCTAGTAGCGGGGGAAACACAGATACGCAGTATTTT,CSASSGGNTDTQYF
TRBJ1-6,14,TRBD1,many,TRBV7-2,TGTGCCAGCAGCTCGACAGGGACTGGTTCACCCCTCCACTTT,CASSSTGTGSPLHF
TRBJ1-3,17,.,many,TRBV21-1,TGTGCCAGCAGCAAAGAAGACGGAGGGACTTCTGGAAACACCATATATTTT,CASSKEDGGTSGNTIYF
TRBJ2-7,14,.,few,TRBV6-5,TGTGCCAGTCAGTTATCGAGCGACCCATACGAGCAGTACTTC,CASQLSSDPYEQYF
TRBJ2-7,15,TRBD2,many,TRBV20-1,TGCAGTGCTAGAGATAAGGGCGGGAGTTACGACGAGCAGTACTTC,CSARDKGGSYDEQYF
TRBJ2-7,16,TRBD1,.,TRBV20-1,TGCAGTGCTAGACTCCTTCCGGGACAGGGGTCCTACGAGCAGTACTTC,CSARLLPGQGSYEQYF